These 2 T cell receptor beta chains share one sample of origin, sequenced in a study of cytomegalovirus exposure and HLA in healthy donors. Primers: 60 Vbeta forward and 13 Jbeta reverse. Data came from immunoSEQ multiplex PCR; TCRdb stores just in-frame clones and leaves some out. The sample carries 100,000 to 150,000 clones, 60% to 85% recorded once. The sequenced material came from PBMCs. The origin of the receptors is a female donor in good health and CMV-seronegative.

The rearrangement links TRBV5-4 to TRBJ2-5; 8 nucleotides align to TRBD2. This CDR3 is built from 17 residues. V was pared by 0 bases and J by 3 bases, with 10 bases of the junction left unmatched. Germline V gives CDR1 SGHNT, CDR2 YYREEE (reference sequence). The DNA for the CDR3 is TGTGCCAGCAGCTTGGTCGGCGGGGGGTATGTGAAAGAGACCCAGTACTTC. Encoded protein: CASSLVGGGYVKETQYF.

V and J are TRBV27 and TRBJ2-7; 11 nucleotides match TRBD2. The CDR3 runs to 14 residues. CDR1 and CDR2 from the germline V gene are MNHEY and SMNVEV (reference sequence). Losses at the gene ends were 6 bases for V and 2 bases for J; bases not matched to a gene: 3. CDR3 in DNA: TGTGCCAGCAGGAGTAGCGGGAGGGCCTACGAGCAGTACTTC. Translating it yields CASRSSGRAYEQYF.